This T cell receptor (beta chain) was sequenced for a study of T-cell reconstitution after alpha-beta-depleted transplantation in children. Study-wide results and limits: Hyperexpanded clones declined; after one year, newly produced T cells mostly supplied diversity. It was reported that alpha-beta T cells came from several hundred expanded graft clones (about two months after transplant).

This clonotype occurred a few times. Antigen unknown. V lost 4 bases, J lost 2 bases, and 5 bases lay in between. The germline V gene encodes CDR1 ENHRY and CDR2 SYGVKD. This CDR3 is built from 12 residues. Library preparation (for TCRbeta) was performed with unique molecular identifiers. MiXCR, applied by TCRdb to the PCR reads, yields one record per CDR3 protein. The sample has 450,000 to 550,000 distinct CDR3 sequences, 10% to 12% seen once; the top ten hold about 15%. The V call is TRBV10-3, the J call TRBJ1-1; D is undetermined. The receptor was isolated from a female patient between 2 and 10 years old who had a stem cell transplant for aplastic anemia, so the T cells may come from the graft donor. The source material was PBMCs, mostly from graft donor cells, sampled 180 days after TCRalphabeta/CD19-depleted stem cell transplant. CDR3: CAISGQNTEAFF. The CDR3 region has the DNA TGTGCCATCAGTGGACAAAACACTGAAGCTTTCTTT.